These T cell receptor beta chains were read from a single sample in a study of blood T cell repertoires in COVID-19. Clones were read by immunoSEQ multiplex PCR, and TCRdb kept only the in-frame ones, dropping some. The repertoire consists of fewer than 250,000 clones, with less than 90% occurring once and the leading ten covering less than 1.5%. The specimen sequenced was peripheral blood. Source of these receptors: a man aged 25-40 years with acute or convalescent COVID-19. CDR3s include the opening cysteine and the closing phenylalanine or tryptophan. Fields, in order: J gene, V gene, D gene, CDR3 protein. The D gene is left open where the match is weak.

TRBJ1-6 | TRBV11-1 | TRBD1 | CASSSQTGNSPLHF
TRBJ2-2 | TRBV3-1/TRBV3-2 | . | CASSQREAGELFF
TRBJ1-2 | TRBV6-5 | TRBD1 | CASRTGGGYGYTF
TRBJ2-1 | TRBV12-5 | . | CASGLDQGNEQFF
TRBJ1-6 | TRBV7-8 | TRBD1 | CASSASDRGYNSPLHF
TRBJ1-5 | TRBV19 | TRBD1 | CASSDGTGRNQPQHF
TRBJ2-3 | TRBV7-8 | . | CASSPTGGAGEMRTDTQYF
TRBJ2-4 | TRBV18 | TRBD2 | CASSPRPSGREGKNIQYF
TRBJ1-4 | TRBV15 | . | CATSRGPQGSNEKLFF
TRBJ1-1 | TRBV7-9 | . | CASRPGHTEAFF
TRBJ1-4 | TRBV6-5 | . | CASSYSRGFGEKLFF
TRBJ2-6 | TRBV5-3 | . | CARSLASGANVLTF
TRBJ2-7 | TRBV20-1 | TRBD1 | CSASSPGTGTYEQYF
TRBJ1-6 | TRBV9 | . | CASSAGEGWGSPLHF
TRBJ2-6 | TRBV2 | TRBD1 | CASIRDRGISGANVLTF
TRBJ2-5 | TRBV5-1 | . | CASSIGGTAETQYF
TRBJ1-3 | TRBV7-9 | . | CASSPSRDSGNTIYF
TRBJ2-5 | TRBV5-1 | . | CASYSGLLSGETQYF
TRBJ2-1 | TRBV5-5 | TRBD2 | CASSLTGLAVGVVQFF
TRBJ2-4 | TRBV18 | . | CASSHRRDRGGSKNIQYF
TRBJ2-1 | TRBV12-3/TRBV12-4 | . | CASSPRNEQFF
TRBJ1-1 | TRBV4-2 | . | CASKLTGEAFF
TRBJ1-3 | TRBV5-6 | . | CASSRRQASGNTIYF
TRBJ2-5 | TRBV28 | TRBD1 | CASSLAQGAWLETQYF
TRBJ2-3 | TRBV29-1 | . | CSGGTSTDTQYF
TRBJ2-7 | TRBV15 | . | CATSRDGMAEQYF
TRBJ1-1 | TRBV20-1 | TRBD1 | CSASRQGTREAFF
TRBJ1-3 | TRBV19 | . | CASSIRGALRTHNSGNTIYF
TRBJ1-5 | TRBV30 | . | CAWSVLTGQPQHF
TRBJ2-1 | TRBV28 | TRBD1 | CASSSTGAGSYNEQFF
TRBJ2-1 | TRBV28 | . | CASSPTTGVSYNEQFF
TRBJ1-1 | TRBV18 | . | CASSPEGSTEAFF
TRBJ2-7 | TRBV5-1 | . | CASSLEGSSYEQYF
TRBJ2-1 | TRBV7-6 | TRBD1 | CASSSTRDREGSKQFF
TRBJ1-5 | TRBV5-5 | . | CASSLSYLSVVGQPQHF
TRBJ2-1 | TRBV19 | TRBD2 | CASSTYSGGAGVNEQFF
TRBJ2-5 | TRBV7-9 | TRBD1 | CASSSRQGALKTQYF
TRBJ2-3 | TRBV7-9 | TRBD1 | CASNSRQGLGDTQYF
TRBJ2-7 | TRBV7-9 | TRBD1 | CASSSTGGRYEQYF
TRBJ2-6 | TRBV11-2 | . | CASSFAAGANVLTF
TRBJ2-1 | TRBV7-3 | TRBD2 | CASSSSGMNEQFF
TRBJ1-5 | TRBV4-1 | . | CASSPTGNGQPQHF
TRBJ2-7 | TRBV3-1/TRBV3-2 | . | CASSQGVKGEQYF
TRBJ2-7 | TRBV5-1 | TRBD2 | CASSREPLAVLYYEQYF
TRBJ1-1 | TRBV5-1 | . | CASSDPGHSNTEAFF
TRBJ2-5 | TRBV5-1 | TRBD2 | CASSPPLAGGPEETQYF
TRBJ2-3 | TRBV18 | . | CASSPPSDTQYF
TRBJ2-7 | TRBV21-1 | . | CARSAVPRIFYEQYF
TRBJ2-2 | TRBV10-1 | TRBD2 | CASSDPSGRAGELFF
TRBJ2-3 | TRBV18 | TRBD2 | CASSPRTSGRRDTQYF
TRBJ2-1 | TRBV11-3 | TRBD1 | CASSPGQGTYNEQFF
TRBJ2-1 | TRBV5-5 | TRBD2 | CASSLLWRAGGVNEQFF
TRBJ1-4 | TRBV18 | . | CASSTAGRTNEKLFF
TRBJ2-1 | TRBV7-2 | . | CASSSYGSYNEQFF
TRBJ2-7 | TRBV5-8 | TRBD1 | CASSLELGGDRVNEQYF